This section outlines one TCR beta chain sequence together with its context. Its antigen is undetermined. The data belong to a study of identical twins. There are 14 residues in the CDR3. CDR1 is DFQATT and CDR2 is SNEGSKA in the germline V gene (reference sequence). V lost 4 bases and J 0 bases, leaving 11 bases between the germline ends. Points from the study as a whole: Abundant cord blood beta clonotypes carried fewer insertions; memory repertoires showed none.

TCRdb called the 5' RACE reads again in MiXCR, with one record for every CDR3 protein. The table lists approximately 590,000 distinct CDR3 sequences, more than 9% of them singletons, with roughly 3% in the top ten. The sample also formed part of further work on yellow fever vaccine responses in identical twins.

This receptor was obtained from a woman under 30 in good health. The source material was PBMCs. This rearrangement joins TRBV20-1 to TRBJ2-3; possible D gene TRBD2, 6 bases. This chain's CDR3 is CSATSRGSTDTQYF. The DNA of the CDR3 is TGCAGTGCTACCAGCCGGGGGAGCACAGATACGCAGTATTTT.